Listed below are T cell receptor beta chains from one sample, sequenced in a study of shared clonotypes between healthy human individuals. Here immunoSEQ multiplex PCR was the method, and the copy in TCRdb shows in-frame clones only, minus some. In the table there are 660,000 or so clones, approximately 96% of which are singletons. The sample consisted of naive CD8+ T cells sorted from blood. These receptors originate from a woman in her 30s in good health. CDR3s include the opening cysteine and the closing phenylalanine or tryptophan. D genes are given only for firm matches. Clone size appears in some rows only: once, few, many, or a class for an expanded clone.

J gene,V gene,D gene,clone size,CDR3 protein,CDR3 DNA
TRBJ1-5,TRBV13,NA,NA,CASSFQGNQPQHF,TGTGCCAGCAGCTTCCAGGGAAATCAGCCCCAGCATTTT
TRBJ1-4,TRBV11-2,NA,NA,CASSLNLLNEKLFF,TGTGCCAGCAGCTTAAACCTTCTTAATGAAAAACTGTTTTTT
TRBJ2-5,TRBV6-4,NA,NA,CASMFLPSQETQYF,TGTGCCAGCATGTTCTTACCGTCCCAGGAGACCCAGTACTTC
TRBJ1-5,TRBV27,NA,NA,CASGFDSYQPQHF,TGTGCCAGCGGTTTCGACAGTTATCAGCCCCAGCATTTT
TRBJ2-7,TRBV25-1,TRBD1,NA,CASSWDRGHEQYF,TGTGCCAGCAGTTGGGACAGGGGCCACGAGCAGTACTTC
TRBJ2-7,TRBV27,NA,NA,CASTQGDEQYF,TGTGCCAGCACTCAAGGGGACGAGCAGTACTTC
TRBJ1-2,TRBV19,NA,NA,CASSGSSTLNYGYTF,TGTGCCAGCTCGGGTTCATCAACGCTAAACTATGGCTACACCTTC
TRBJ1-1,TRBV7-9,NA,NA,CASSTEGGPMIVNTEAFF,TGTGCCAGCAGCACGGAGGGGGGCCCAATGATTGTGAACACTGAAGCTTTCTTT
TRBJ2-3,TRBV27,NA,NA,CASSSAGTITDTQYF,TGTGCCAGCAGTTCGGCGGGTACTATCACAGATACGCAGTATTTT
TRBJ2-5,TRBV27,NA,once,CASSLVRGEETQYF,TGTGCCAGCAGTTTAGTGCGGGGAGAAGAGACCCAGTACTTC
TRBJ2-2,TRBV28,NA,NA,CASTLSHSWAGELFF,TGTGCCAGCACCCTTAGTCATTCTTGGGCCGGGGAGCTGTTTTTT
TRBJ2-1,TRBV6-1,TRBD1,NA,CASSLRQGAYNEQFF,TGTGCCAGCAGCCTTAGACAGGGGGCTTACAATGAGCAGTTCTTC
TRBJ1-1,TRBV7-9,NA,NA,CASSGGRAEAFF,TGTGCCAGCAGCGGGGGGAGAGCTGAAGCTTTCTTT
TRBJ1-1,TRBV28,TRBD1,NA,CASRLWGTDTEAFF,TGTGCCAGCAGATTATGGGGGACAGACACTGAAGCTTTCTTT
TRBJ2-7,TRBV9,NA,NA,CASSVGGLGEQYF,TGTGCCAGCAGCGTAGGGGGGCTAGGCGAGCAGTACTTC
TRBJ2-7,TRBV7-6,NA,NA,CASSSGLSYEQYF,TGTGCCAGCAGCTCAGGACTATCCTACGAGCAGTACTTC
TRBJ2-7,TRBV9,NA,NA,CASSPEGGHSYEQYF,TGTGCCAGCAGCCCCGAAGGGGGGCACTCCTACGAGCAGTACTTC
TRBJ1-5,TRBV27,NA,NA,CASSLTGLGNQPQHF,TGTGCCAGCAGTTTGACCGGGTTGGGCAATCAGCCCCAGCATTTT
TRBJ2-7,TRBV28,TRBD1,NA,CASQGAREQYF,TGTGCCAGCCAGGGGGCTCGGGAGCAGTACTTC
TRBJ2-3,TRBV7-6,TRBD1,NA,CASRPGQGGPDTQYF,TGTGCCAGCAGGCCGGGACAGGGGGGTCCAGATACGCAGTATTTT
TRBJ2-7,TRBV7-9,NA,NA,CASSPVGSYYEQYF,TGTGCCAGCAGCCCCGTGGGGTCCTACTACGAGCAGTACTTC